A selection of T cell receptor beta chains follows, all from one sample in a study of blood T cell repertoires in COVID-19. Assay used: immunoSEQ multiplex PCR; TCRdb lists only in-frame clones, some missing. The data show some 670,000 clones, with 85% to 90% seen just once and under 0.3% held by the top ten. The specimen was peripheral blood. These TCRs come from a woman under 30 with acute or convalescent COVID-19. The CDR3 runs from the conserved cysteine through the conserved F or W. D genes are given only for firm matches. Expanded clones are given a class, and other clones once, few, many or no size at all.

CDR3nt: TGTGCCAGCAGCTCGAGCTCGACAGGATCTATCTATGGCTACACCTTC
CDR3aa: CASSSSSTGSIYGYTF
abundance: NA
v_gene: TRBV7-9
d_gene: NA
j_gene: TRBJ1-2

CDR3nt: TGTGCCAGCAGCGGAGCGAACACTGAAGCTTTCTTT
CDR3aa: CASSGANTEAFF
abundance: NA
v_gene: TRBV13
d_gene: NA
j_gene: TRBJ1-1

CDR3nt: TGTGCCAGCAGCTTAGCTCCGGTTGAGGCGGACACCATATATTTT
CDR3aa: CASSLAPVEADTIYF
abundance: NA
v_gene: TRBV7-2
d_gene: NA
j_gene: TRBJ1-3

CDR3nt: TGTGCCAGCAGCACCACTAGCGGGGGGGCCGCCGGGGAGCTGTTTTTT
CDR3aa: CASSTTSGGAAGELFF
abundance: NA
v_gene: TRBV7-9
d_gene: TRBD2
j_gene: TRBJ2-2

CDR3nt: TGCGCCAGCAGAAGGGTGGGGACAGGGAATGAAAAACTGTTTTTT
CDR3aa: CASRRVGTGNEKLFF
abundance: NA
v_gene: TRBV5-1
d_gene: TRBD1
j_gene: TRBJ1-4

CDR3nt: TGTGCCAGCAGTGATGGCGGGGGAACAGATACGCAGTATTTT
CDR3aa: CASSDGGGTDTQYF
abundance: NA
v_gene: TRBV2
d_gene: TRBD2
j_gene: TRBJ2-3

CDR3nt: TGTGCCAGCCAGTCCGACAGGTTCGATCAGCCCCAGCATTTT
CDR3aa: CASQSDRFDQPQHF
abundance: NA
v_gene: TRBV6-5
d_gene: NA
j_gene: TRBJ1-5

CDR3nt: TGTGCCAGTAGTATTTACGGGAGGGCGGCTGGCTACACCTTC
CDR3aa: CASSIYGRAAGYTF
abundance: NA
v_gene: TRBV19
d_gene: NA
j_gene: TRBJ1-2

CDR3nt: TGTGCCAGCAGCTTAGTTGGGGGGGCGCTCGGGTACGAGCAGTACTTC
CDR3aa: CASSLVGGALGYEQYF
abundance: NA
v_gene: TRBV11-2
d_gene: NA
j_gene: TRBJ2-7

CDR3nt: TGTGCCAGCAGCTTCGGGGGGGGCCCCTACAATGAGCAGTTCTTC
CDR3aa: CASSFGGGPYNEQFF
abundance: NA
v_gene: TRBV7-9
d_gene: TRBD2
j_gene: TRBJ2-1

CDR3nt: TGTGCCAGCAGTCACAACCCCATCGACAGGGGAAGGGGTCAGCCCCAGCATTTT
CDR3aa: CASSHNPIDRGRGQPQHF
abundance: NA
v_gene: TRBV28
d_gene: TRBD1
j_gene: TRBJ1-5

CDR3nt: TGTGCCAGCAGTTGGGACAGACTTGATAATCAGCCCCAGCATTTT
CDR3aa: CASSWDRLDNQPQHF
abundance: NA
v_gene: TRBV7-2
d_gene: TRBD1
j_gene: TRBJ1-5

CDR3nt: TGTGCCAGCAGCCAGATAGCGGGGGAGAACACCGGGGAGCTGTTTTTT
CDR3aa: CASSQIAGENTGELFF
abundance: NA
v_gene: TRBV4-2
d_gene: TRBD2
j_gene: TRBJ2-2

CDR3nt: TGTGCCAGTAGTATCGTCACAGGGGGATCCTACGAGCAGTACTTC
CDR3aa: CASSIVTGGSYEQYF
abundance: NA
v_gene: TRBV19
d_gene: TRBD1
j_gene: TRBJ2-7

CDR3nt: TGTGCCTGGAGTGTAAGGGGCCTCAGGGGGAACCAGCCCCAGCATTTT
CDR3aa: CAWSVRGLRGNQPQHF
abundance: once
v_gene: TRBV30
d_gene: TRBD1
j_gene: TRBJ1-5

CDR3nt: TGTGCCAGCAGCGTAGGGGGCATTACTAACTATGGCTACACCTTC
CDR3aa: CASSVGGITNYGYTF
abundance: NA
v_gene: TRBV9
d_gene: NA
j_gene: TRBJ1-2

CDR3nt: TGTGCCAGCAGTGAAGAGGGACTAGCGGGGGGGAGTGATCCGAGCGATACGCAGTATTTT
CDR3aa: CASSEEGLAGGSDPSDTQYF
abundance: once
v_gene: TRBV2
d_gene: TRBD2
j_gene: TRBJ2-3

CDR3nt: TGTGCCAGCAGCGCCGGAGTTGGGACTGAAGCTTTCTTT
CDR3aa: CASSAGVGTEAFF
abundance: NA
v_gene: TRBV9
d_gene: NA
j_gene: TRBJ1-1

CDR3nt: TGTGCCAGCAGTTCCCACAGGGGGCGCAACTATGGCTACACCTTC
CDR3aa: CASSSHRGRNYGYTF
abundance: NA
v_gene: TRBV6-5
d_gene: TRBD1
j_gene: TRBJ1-2